This TCR beta chain derives from a study of T-cell reconstitution after alpha-beta-depleted transplantation in children. A TCRbeta library incorporating unique molecular identifiers was prepared. TCRdb re-called the PCR reads with MiXCR, one entry per CDR3 protein. This sample has fewer than 550,000 distinct CDR3 sequences; about 10% occur once, and the top ten carry around 2%. Germline CDR1 reads SQVTM; CDR2 reads ANQGSEA. CDR3 length: 14 residues. V gave up 7 bases and J gave up 8 bases, with 20 bases separating them. This clonotype was counted many times. This sequence originates from a child aged 2-15 years with inherited bone marrow failure, due to receive a stem cell transplant. The source was PBMCs, collected before TCRalphabeta/CD19-depleted stem cell transplant. The genes are TRBV29-1 and TRBJ2-2; the D gene is possibly TRBD2 (5 bases). CDR3 DNA sequence: TGCAGCGCCCCCAGCAGCGGAGTGAATGGGGAGCTGTTTTTT. Translation gives CSAPSSGVNGELFF.